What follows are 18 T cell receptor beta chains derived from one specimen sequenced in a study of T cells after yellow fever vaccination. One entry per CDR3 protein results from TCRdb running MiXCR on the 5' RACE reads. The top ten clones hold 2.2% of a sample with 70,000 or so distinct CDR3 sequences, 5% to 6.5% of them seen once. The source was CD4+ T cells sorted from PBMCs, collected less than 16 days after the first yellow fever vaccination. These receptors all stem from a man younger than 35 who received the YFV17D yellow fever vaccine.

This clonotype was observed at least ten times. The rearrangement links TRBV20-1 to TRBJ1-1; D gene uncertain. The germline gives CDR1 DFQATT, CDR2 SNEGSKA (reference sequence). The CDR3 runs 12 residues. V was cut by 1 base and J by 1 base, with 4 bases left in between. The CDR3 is CSARGQNTEAFF. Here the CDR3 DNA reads TGCAGTGCTAGAGGACAGAACACTGAAGCTTTCTTT.

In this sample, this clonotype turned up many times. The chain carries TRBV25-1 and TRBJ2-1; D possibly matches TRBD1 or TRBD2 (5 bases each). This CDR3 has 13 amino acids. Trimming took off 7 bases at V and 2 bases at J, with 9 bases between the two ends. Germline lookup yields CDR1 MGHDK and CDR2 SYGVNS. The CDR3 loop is CASNGATYNEQFF. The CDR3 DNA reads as TGTGCCAGCAACGGGGCTACCTACAATGAGCAGTTCTTC.

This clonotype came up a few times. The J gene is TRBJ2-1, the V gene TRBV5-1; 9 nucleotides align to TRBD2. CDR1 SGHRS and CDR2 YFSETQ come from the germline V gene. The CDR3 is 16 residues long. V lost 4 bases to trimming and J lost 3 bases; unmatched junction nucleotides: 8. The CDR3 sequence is CASSDAGTSFYNEQFF. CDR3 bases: TGCGCCAGCAGCGACGCCGGGACTAGCTTCTACAATGAGCAGTTCTTC. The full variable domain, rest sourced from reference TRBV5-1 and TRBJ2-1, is KAGVTQTPRYLIKTRGQQVTLSCSPISGHRSVSWYQQTPGQGLQFLFEYFSETQRNKGNFPGRFSGRQFSNSRSEMNVSTLELGDSALYLCASSDAGTSFYNEQFFGPGTRLTVL.

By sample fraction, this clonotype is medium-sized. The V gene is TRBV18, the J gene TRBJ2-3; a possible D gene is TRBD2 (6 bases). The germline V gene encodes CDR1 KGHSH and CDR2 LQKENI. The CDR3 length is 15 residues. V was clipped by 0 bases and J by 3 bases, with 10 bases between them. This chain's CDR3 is CASSPPRGGTDTQYF. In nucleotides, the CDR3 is TGTGCCAGCTCACCACCTAGAGGAGGGACAGATACGCAGTATTTT.

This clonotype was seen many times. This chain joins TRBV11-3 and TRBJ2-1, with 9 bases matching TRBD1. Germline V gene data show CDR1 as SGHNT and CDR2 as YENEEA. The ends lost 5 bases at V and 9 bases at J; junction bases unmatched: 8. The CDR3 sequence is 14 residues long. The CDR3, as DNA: TGTGCCAGCAGCCCGGGACAGGGAGTGGGTGAGCAGTTCTTC. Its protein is CASSPGQGVGEQFF.

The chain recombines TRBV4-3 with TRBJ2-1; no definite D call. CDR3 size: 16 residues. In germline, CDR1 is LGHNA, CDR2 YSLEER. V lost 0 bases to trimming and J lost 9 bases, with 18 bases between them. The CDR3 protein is CASSQEPSTSSGEQFF. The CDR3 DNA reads TGCGCCAGCAGCCAAGAGCCGAGCACTTCTAGTGGTGAGCAGTTCTTC.

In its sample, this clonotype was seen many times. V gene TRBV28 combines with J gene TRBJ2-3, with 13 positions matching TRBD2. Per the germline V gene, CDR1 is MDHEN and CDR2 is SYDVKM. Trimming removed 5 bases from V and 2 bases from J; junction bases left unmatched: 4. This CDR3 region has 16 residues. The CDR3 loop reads CASSTGLAGFTDTQYF. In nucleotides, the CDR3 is TGTGCCAGCAGTACGGGACTAGCGGGGTTCACAGATACGCAGTATTTT. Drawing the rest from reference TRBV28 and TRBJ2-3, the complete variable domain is DVKVTQSSRYLVKRTGEKVFLECVQDMDHENMFWYRQDPGLGLRLIYFSYDVKMKEKGDIPEGYSVSREKKERFSLILESASTNQTSMYLCASSTGLAGFTDTQYFGPGTRLTVL.

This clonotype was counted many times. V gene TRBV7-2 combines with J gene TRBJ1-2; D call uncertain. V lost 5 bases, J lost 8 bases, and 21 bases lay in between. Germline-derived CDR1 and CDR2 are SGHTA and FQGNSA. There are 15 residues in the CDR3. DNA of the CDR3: TGTGCCAGCAGCGTACGCGGAAGTGGTGTAGGAGGCTACACCTTC. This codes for CASSVRGSGVGGYTF.

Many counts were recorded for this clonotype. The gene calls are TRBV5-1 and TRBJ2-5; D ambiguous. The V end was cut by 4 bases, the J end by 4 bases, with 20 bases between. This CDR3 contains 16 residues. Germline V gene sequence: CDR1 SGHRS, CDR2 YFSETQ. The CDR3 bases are TGCGCCAGCAGCCCCCTGGAAGGACGGACGAGAGAGACCCAGTACTTC. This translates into CASSPLEGRTRETQYF.

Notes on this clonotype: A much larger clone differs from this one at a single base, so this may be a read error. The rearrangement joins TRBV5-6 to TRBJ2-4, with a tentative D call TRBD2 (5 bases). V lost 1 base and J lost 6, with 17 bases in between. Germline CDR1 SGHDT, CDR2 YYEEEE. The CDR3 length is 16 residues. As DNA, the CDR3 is TGTGCCAGCAGCTTGCTGGGGAGAGCCTCGGTAAACATTCAGTACTTC. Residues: CASSLLGRASVNIQYF. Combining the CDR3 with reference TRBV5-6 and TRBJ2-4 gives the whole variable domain DAGVTQSPTHLIKTRGQQVTLRCSPKSGHDTVSWYQQALGQGPQFIFQYYEEEERQRGNFPDRFSGHQFPNYSSELNVNALLLGDSALYLCASSLLGRASVNIQYFGAGTRLSVL.

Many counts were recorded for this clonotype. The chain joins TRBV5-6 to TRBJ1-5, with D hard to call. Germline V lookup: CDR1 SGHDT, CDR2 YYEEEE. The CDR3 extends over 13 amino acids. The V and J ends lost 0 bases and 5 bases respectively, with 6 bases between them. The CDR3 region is CASSLGLHQPQHF. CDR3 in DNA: TGTGCCAGCAGCTTGGGGCTACATCAGCCCCAGCATTTT.

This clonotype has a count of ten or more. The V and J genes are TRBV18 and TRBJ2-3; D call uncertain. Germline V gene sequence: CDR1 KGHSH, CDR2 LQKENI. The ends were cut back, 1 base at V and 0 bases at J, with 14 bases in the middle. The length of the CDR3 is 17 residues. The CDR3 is CASSPRRFARSTDTQYF. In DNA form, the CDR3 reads TGTGCCAGCTCACCACGTCGGTTCGCGCGGAGCACAGATACGCAGTATTTT.

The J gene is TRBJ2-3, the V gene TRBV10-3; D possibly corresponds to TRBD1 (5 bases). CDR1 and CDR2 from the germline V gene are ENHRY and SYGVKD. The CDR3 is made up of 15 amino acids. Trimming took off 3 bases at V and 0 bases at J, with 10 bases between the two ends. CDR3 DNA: TGTGCCATCAGTGATAGGGGTCTTAGCACAGATACGCAGTATTTT. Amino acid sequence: CAISDRGLSTDTQYF.

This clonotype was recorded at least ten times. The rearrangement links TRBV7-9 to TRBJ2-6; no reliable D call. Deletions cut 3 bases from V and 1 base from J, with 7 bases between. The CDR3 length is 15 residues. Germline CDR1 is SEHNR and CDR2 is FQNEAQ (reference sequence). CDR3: CASSFWGSGANVLTF. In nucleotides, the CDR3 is TGTGCCAGCAGCTTTTGGGGTTCTGGGGCCAACGTCCTGACTTTC.

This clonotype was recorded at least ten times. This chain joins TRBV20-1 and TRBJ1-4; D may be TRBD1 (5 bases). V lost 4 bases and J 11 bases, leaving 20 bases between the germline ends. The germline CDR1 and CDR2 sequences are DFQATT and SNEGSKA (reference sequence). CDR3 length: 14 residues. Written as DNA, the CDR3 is TGCAGTGCTACGGAGGAGGGGAGTAGGCAGAAACTGTTTTTT. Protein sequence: CSATEEGSRQKLFF.

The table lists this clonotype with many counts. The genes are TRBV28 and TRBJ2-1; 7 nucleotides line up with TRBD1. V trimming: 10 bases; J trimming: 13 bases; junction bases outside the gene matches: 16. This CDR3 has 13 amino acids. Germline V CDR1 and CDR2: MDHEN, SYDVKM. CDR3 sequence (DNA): TGTGCCATCCTCTCGAACCGGGGACAGCGTCAGTTCTTC. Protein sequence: CAILSNRGQRQFF. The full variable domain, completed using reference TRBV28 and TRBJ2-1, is DVKVTQSSRYLVKRTGEKVFLECVQDMDHENMFWYRQDPGLGLRLIYFSYDVKMKEKGDIPEGYSVSREKKERFSLILESASTNQTSMYLCAILSNRGQRQFFGPGTRLTVL.

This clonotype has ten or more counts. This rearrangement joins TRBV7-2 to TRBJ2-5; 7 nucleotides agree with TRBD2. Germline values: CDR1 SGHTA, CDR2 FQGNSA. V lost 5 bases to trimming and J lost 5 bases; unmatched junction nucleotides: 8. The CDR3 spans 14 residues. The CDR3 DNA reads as TGTGCCAGCAGCCCCTCGACTAGCTCGGAGACCCAGTACTTC. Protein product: CASSPSTSSETQYF.

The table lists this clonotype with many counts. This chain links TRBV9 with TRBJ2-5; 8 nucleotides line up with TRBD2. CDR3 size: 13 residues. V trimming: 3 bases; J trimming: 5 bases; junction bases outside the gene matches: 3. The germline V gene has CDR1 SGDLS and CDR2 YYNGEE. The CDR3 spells CASSARLAETQYF. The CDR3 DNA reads TGTGCCAGCAGCGCCCGACTAGCGGAGACCCAGTACTTC.